This T cell receptor (beta chain) was recorded in a study of spatial heterogeneity in lung cancer. Germline V gene lookup returns CDR1 LNHDA and CDR2 SQIVND (reference sequence). This CDR3 is 14 amino acids long. Trimming took 7 bases from V and 5 from J, leaving 17 bases between them. TCRdb fed the 5' RACE reads into MiXCR, producing one record per CDR3 protein. The table lists some 85,000 distinct CDR3 sequences, approximately 20% of them singletons. Time point defined: sample taken at primary tumor resection. Whole RNA obtained from tumor, nontumor lung or frozen PBMC underwent sequencing without sorting. Patients with untreated early-stage non-small cell lung cancer, numbering 72, were the donors.

V and J are TRBV19 and TRBJ2-5; D possibly uses TRBD1 or TRBD2 (6 bases each). The sample here was PBMCs, taken at surgery. The origin of this receptor is a male donor with early-stage non-small cell lung cancer. CDR3 in DNA: TGTGCCAGTAATCCGCCGGGGGCGGAGGAGACCCAGTACTTC. Amino acids: CASNPPGAEETQYF. The full variable domain, its missing parts supplied by reference TRBV19 and TRBJ2-5, is DGGITQSPKYLFRKEGQNVTLSCEQNLNHDAMYWYRQDPGQGLRLIYYSQIVNDFQKGDIAEGYSVSREKKESFPLTVTSAQKNPTAFYLCASNPPGAEETQYFGPGTRLLVL.